This T cell receptor beta chain is from a study of blood T cells in healthy people across ages. Per germline, CDR1 DFQATT and CDR2 SNEGSKA (reference sequence). J was trimmed by 9 bases and V by 5 bases; bases with no gene match: 7. The CDR3 runs 13 residues. This clonotype was counted at least ten times. A second PCR of roughly 7 to 11 cycles used a sample-barcoded 5' primer and a J-beta primer mix. Each CDR3 protein is one row after TCRdb ran MiXCR on the 5' RACE reads. The sample lists approximately 2,000,000 distinct CDR3 sequences; about 39% were seen once. The sequence came from a human donor in good health. The rearrangement links TRBV20-1 to TRBJ1-6; TRBD1 aligns across 7 bases. What was sequenced was blood. The CDR3 DNA is TGCAGTGCTTGCCGGGACAGTGGTTCACCCCTCCACTTT. Its protein product is CSACRDSGSPLHF.